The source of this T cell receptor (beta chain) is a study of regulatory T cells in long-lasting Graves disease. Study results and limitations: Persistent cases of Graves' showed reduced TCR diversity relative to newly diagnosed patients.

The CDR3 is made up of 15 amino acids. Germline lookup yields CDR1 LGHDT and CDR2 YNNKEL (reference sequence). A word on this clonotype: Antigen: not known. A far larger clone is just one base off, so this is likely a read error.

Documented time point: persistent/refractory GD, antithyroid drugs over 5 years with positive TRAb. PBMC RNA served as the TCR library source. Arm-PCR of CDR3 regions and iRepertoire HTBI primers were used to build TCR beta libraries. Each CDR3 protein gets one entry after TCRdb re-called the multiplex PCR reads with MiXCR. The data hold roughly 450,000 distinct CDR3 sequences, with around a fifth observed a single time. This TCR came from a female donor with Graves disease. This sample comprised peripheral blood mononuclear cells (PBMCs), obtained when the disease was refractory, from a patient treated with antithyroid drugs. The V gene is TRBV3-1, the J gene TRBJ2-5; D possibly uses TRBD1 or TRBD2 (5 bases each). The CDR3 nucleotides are TGTGCCGGCAGTTTACCCCGGGGCTTGCAAGAGACCCAGTACTTC. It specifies CAGSLPRGLQETQYF.